This paragraph reports one TCR beta chain. Its antigen is unidentified. The CDR3 is 15 residues long. Trimming pared 2 bases from V and 0 bases from J, leaving 10 bases between. The germline V gene encodes CDR1 MNHEY and CDR2 SVGAGI. TCRdb's copy holds only in-frame clones and misses some; the assay was immunoSEQ multiplex PCR. The sample yields about 10,000 clones, roughly three quarters seen once. The data were obtained in a study of T cells in narcolepsy. Overall study: Patients with NT1 or NT2 and healthy control donors were enrolled. Findings and limits, study-wide: Comparing one patient's CSF and blood CD4+ clonotypes highlighted HCRT- and TRIB2-specific autoreactive clonotypes.

This receptor was obtained from a human donor with narcolepsy. The sequenced sample consisted of CD45RA- memory CD8+ T cells from PBMCs. This rearrangement joins TRBV6-5 to TRBJ1-2; D unclear. CDR3 protein: CASSYVGGTNYGYTF. The CDR3 DNA reads TGTGCCAGCAGTTACGTCGGAGGGACTAACTATGGCTACACCTTC.